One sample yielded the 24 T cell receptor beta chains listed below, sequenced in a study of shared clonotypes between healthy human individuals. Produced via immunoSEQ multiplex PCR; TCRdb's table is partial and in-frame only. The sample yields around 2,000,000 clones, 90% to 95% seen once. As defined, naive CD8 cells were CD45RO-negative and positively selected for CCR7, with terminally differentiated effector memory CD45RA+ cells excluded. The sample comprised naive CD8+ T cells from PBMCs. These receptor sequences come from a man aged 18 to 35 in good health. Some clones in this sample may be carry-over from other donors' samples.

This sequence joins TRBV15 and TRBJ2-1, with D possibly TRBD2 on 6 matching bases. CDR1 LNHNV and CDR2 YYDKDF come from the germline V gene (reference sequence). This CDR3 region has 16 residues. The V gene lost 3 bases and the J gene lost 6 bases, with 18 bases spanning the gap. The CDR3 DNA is TGTGCCACCAGCAGGGGGGAGGAGCCTCTCTCCAATGAGCAGTTCTTC. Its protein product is CATSRGEEPLSNEQFF.

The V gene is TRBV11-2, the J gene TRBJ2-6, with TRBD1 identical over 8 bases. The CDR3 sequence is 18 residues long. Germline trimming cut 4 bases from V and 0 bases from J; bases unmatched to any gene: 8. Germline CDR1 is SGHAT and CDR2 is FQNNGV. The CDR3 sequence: CASSWFRGRSSGANVLTF. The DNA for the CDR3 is TGTGCCAGCAGCTGGTTCAGGGGGCGCTCCTCTGGGGCCAACGTCCTGACTTTC. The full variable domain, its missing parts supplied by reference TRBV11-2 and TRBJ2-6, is EAGVAQSPRYKIIEKRQSVAFWCNPISGHATLYWYQQILGQGPKLLIQFQNNGVVDDSQLPKDRFSAERLKGVDSTLKIQPAKLEDSAVYLCASSWFRGRSSGANVLTFGAGSRLTVL.

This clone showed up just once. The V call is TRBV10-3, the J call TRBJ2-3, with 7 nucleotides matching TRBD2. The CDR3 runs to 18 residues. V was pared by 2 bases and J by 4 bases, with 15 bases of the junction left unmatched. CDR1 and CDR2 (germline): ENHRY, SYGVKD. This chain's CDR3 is CAISETKPGLEKPDTQYF. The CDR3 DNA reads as TGTGCCATCAGTGAGACTAAACCCGGACTAGAGAAACCAGATACGCAGTATTTT.

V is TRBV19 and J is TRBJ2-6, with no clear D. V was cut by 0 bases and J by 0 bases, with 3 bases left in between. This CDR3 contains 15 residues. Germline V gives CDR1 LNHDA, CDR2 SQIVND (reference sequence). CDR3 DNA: TGTGCCAGTAGTATAGATGACTCTGGGGCCAACGTCCTGACTTTC. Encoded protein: CASSIDDSGANVLTF.

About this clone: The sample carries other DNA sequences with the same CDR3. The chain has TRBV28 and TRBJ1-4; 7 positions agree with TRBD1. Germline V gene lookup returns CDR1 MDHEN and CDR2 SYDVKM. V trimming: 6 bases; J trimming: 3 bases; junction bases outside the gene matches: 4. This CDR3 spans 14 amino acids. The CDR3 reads CASRRTGPNEKLFF. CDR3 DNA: TGTGCCAGCAGACGGACAGGTCCTAATGAAAAACTGTTTTTT.

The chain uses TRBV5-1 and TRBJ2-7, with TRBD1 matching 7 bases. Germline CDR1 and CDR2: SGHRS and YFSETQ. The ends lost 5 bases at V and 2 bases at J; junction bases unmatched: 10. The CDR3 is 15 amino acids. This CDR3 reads CASRSWTGQTYEQYF. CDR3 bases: TGCGCCAGCAGGTCGTGGACGGGACAGACCTACGAGCAGTACTTC.

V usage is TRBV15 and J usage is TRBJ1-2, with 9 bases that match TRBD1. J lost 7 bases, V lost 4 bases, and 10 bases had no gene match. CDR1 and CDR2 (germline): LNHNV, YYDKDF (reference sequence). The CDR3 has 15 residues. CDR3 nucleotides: TGTGCCACCAGCACAAGCCGGGACAGGGCGAGTGGCTACACCTTC. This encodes CATSTSRDRASGYTF. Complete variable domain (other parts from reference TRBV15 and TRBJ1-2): DAMVIQNPRYQVTQFGKPVTLSCSQTLNHNVMYWYQQKSSQAPKLLFHYYDKDFNNEADTPDNFQSRRPNTSFCFLDIRSPGLGDTAMYLCATSTSRDRASGYTFGSGTRLTVV.

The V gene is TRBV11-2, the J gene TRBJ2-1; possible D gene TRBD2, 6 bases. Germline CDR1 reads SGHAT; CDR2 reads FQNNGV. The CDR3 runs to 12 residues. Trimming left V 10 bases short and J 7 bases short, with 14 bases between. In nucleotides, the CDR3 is TGTGCCATTTCACTTGGGGGGAATGAGCAGTTCTTC. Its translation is CAISLGGNEQFF.

The CDR3 here is CASSQDSSYTEAFF. The CDR3 bases are TGCGCCAGCAGCCAAGATAGCAGTTACACTGAAGCTTTCTTT. The chain carries TRBV4-1 and TRBJ1-1; D not resolved. The V gene lost 0 bases and the J gene lost 3 bases, with 8 bases spanning the gap. Germline V gene sequence: CDR1 MGHRA, CDR2 YSYEKL. This CDR3 spans 14 amino acids.

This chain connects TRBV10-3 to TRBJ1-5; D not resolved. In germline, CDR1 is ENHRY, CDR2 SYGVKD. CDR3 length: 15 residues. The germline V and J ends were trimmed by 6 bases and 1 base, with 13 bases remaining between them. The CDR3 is CAIRSTPGSNQPQHF. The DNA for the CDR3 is TGTGCCATCAGGTCGACACCGGGGAGCAATCAGCCCCAGCATTTT.

The CDR3 reads CASGQGYNEQFF. The CDR3 nucleotides are TGTGCCAGCGGACAGGGGTACAATGAGCAGTTCTTC. The chain joins TRBV19 to TRBJ2-1; TRBD1 agrees at 9 bases. Unmatched junction bases numbered 1, after V lost 9 bases and J lost 4 bases. Germline lookup yields CDR1 LNHDA and CDR2 SQIVND (reference sequence). The CDR3 length is 12 residues.

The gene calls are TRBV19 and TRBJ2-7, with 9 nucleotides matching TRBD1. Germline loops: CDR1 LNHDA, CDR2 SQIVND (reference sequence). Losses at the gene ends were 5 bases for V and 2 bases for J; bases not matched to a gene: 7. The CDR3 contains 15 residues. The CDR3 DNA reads TGTGCCAGTAGTGCCGGACAGGGGCCAACCTACGAGCAGTACTTC. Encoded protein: CASSAGQGPTYEQYF.

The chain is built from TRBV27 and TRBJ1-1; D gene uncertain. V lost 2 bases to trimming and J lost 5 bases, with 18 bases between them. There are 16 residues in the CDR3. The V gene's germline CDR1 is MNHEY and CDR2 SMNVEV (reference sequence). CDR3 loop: CASSLQVFGKETEAFF. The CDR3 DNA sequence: TGTGCCAGCAGTTTACAGGTATTTGGGAAGGAGACTGAAGCTTTCTTT.

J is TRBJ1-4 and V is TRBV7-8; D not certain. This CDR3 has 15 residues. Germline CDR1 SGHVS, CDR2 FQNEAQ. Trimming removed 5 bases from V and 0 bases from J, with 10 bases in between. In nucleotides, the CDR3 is TGTGCCAGCAGCCTACAGCTGGCAACTAATGAAAAACTGTTTTTT. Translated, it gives CASSLQLATNEKLFF.

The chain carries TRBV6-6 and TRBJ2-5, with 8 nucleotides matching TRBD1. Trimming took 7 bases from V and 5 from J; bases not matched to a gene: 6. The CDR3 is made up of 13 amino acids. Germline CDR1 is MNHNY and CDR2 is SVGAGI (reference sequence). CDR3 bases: TGTGCCAGCACCCAGGACAGGGCCGAGACCCAGTACTTC. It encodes CASTQDRAETQYF.

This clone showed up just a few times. As DNA, the CDR3 is TGCGCCAGCAGCCGCAATCATGCAACTAATGAAAAACTGTTTTTT. Its protein product is CASSRNHATNEKLFF. The chain has TRBV4-1 and TRBJ1-4; D not resolved. The CDR3 totals 15 residues. Germline CDR1 MGHRA, CDR2 YSYEKL. Trimming shortened V by 4 bases and J by 0 bases, and 9 bases separated the two germline ends.

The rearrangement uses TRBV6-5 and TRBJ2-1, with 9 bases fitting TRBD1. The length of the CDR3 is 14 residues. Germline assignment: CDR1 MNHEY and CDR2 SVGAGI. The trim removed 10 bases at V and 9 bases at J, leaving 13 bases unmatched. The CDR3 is CATRPGQGFGEQFF. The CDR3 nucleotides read TGTGCCACCCGTCCGGGACAGGGATTCGGTGAGCAGTTCTTC.

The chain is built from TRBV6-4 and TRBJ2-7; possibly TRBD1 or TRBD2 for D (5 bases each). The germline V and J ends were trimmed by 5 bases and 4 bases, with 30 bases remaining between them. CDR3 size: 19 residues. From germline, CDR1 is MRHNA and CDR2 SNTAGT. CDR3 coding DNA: TGTGCCAGCAGTCTCCTGGGACGCAAAATTGTGAAGACTCCTTACGAGCAGTACTTC. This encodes CASSLLGRKIVKTPYEQYF.

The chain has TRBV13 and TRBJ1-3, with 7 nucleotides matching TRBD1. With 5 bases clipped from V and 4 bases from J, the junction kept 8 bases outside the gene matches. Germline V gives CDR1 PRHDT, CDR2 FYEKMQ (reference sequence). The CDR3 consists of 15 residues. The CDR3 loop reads CASSLQGVAGNTIYF. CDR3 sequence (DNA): TGTGCCAGCAGCCTTCAGGGGGTAGCAGGAAACACCATATATTTT. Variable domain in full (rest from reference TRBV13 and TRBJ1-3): AAGVIQSPRHLIKEKRETATLKCYPIPRHDTVYWYQQGPGQDPQFLISFYEKMQSDKGSIPDRFSAQQFSDYHSELNMSSLELGDSALYFCASSLQGVAGNTIYFGEGSWLTVV.

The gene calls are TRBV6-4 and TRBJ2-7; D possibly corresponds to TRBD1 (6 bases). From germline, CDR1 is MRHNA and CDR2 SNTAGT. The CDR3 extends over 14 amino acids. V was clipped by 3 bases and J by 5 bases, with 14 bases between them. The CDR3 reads CASSEDPGAHEQYF. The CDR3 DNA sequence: TGTGCCAGCAGTGAAGATCCAGGGGCCCACGAGCAGTACTTC.

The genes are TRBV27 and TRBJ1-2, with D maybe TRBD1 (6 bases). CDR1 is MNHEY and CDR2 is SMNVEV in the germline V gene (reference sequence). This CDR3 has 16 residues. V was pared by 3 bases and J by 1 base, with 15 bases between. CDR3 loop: CASSLARGSVNYGYTF. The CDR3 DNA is TGTGCCAGCAGTTTGGCCAGGGGATCAGTTAACTATGGCTACACCTTC.

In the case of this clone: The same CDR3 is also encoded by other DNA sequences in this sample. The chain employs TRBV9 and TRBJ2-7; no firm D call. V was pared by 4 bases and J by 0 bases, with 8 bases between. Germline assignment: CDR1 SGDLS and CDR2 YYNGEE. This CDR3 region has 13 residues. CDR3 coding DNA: TGTGCCAGCAGCCCAGGACCCTCCTACGAGCAGTACTTC. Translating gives CASSPGPSYEQYF.

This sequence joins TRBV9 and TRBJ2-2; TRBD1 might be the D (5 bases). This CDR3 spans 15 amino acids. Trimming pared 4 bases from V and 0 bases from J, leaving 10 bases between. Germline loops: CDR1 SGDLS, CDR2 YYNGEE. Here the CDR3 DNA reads TGTGCCAGCAGCACAAGGGGCCCGAACACCGGGGAGCTGTTTTTT. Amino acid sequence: CASSTRGPNTGELFF. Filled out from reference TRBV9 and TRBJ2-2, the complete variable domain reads DSGVTQTPKHLITATGQRVTLRCSPRSGDLSVYWYQQSLDQGLQFLIQYYNGEERAKGNILERFSAQQFPDLHSELNLSSLELGDSALYFCASSTRGPNTGELFFGEGSRLTVL.

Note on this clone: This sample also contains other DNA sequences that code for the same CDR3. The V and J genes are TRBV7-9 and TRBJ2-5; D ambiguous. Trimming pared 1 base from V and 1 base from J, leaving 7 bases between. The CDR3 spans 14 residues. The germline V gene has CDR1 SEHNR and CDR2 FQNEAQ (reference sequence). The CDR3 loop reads CASSLVQSQETQYF. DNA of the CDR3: TGTGCCAGCAGCTTAGTTCAGAGCCAAGAGACCCAGTACTTC.